These 32 T cell receptor beta chains share one sample of origin, sequenced in a study of T-cell reconstitution after alpha-beta-depleted transplantation in children. Unique molecular identifiers were incorporated when the TCRbeta library was constructed. TCRdb called the PCR reads again in MiXCR, with one record for every CDR3 protein. The sample has about 150,000 distinct CDR3 sequences; around 10% are singletons. The sequences come from PBMCs, collected before TCRalphabeta/CD19-depleted stem cell transplant. These receptors were obtained from a boy aged 2-9 years with acute myeloid leukemia, due to receive a stem cell transplant.

This clonotype was counted at least ten times. CDR3 in DNA: TGCGCCAGCAGCCCTGGCGTGGCTAGCGGGGGGAATGAGCAGTTCTTC. Protein product: CASSPGVASGGNEQFF. This chain joins TRBV5-1 and TRBJ2-1, with TRBD2 matching 11 bases. The CDR3 extends over 16 amino acids. CDR1 is SGHRS and CDR2 is YFSETQ in the germline V gene. V lost 4 bases, J lost 7 bases, and 10 bases stayed unmatched.

The chain combines TRBV11-2 with TRBJ2-1; 11 bases agree with TRBD2. CDR3 length: 20 residues. J gave up 4 bases and V 3 bases, and 17 bases lay outside the gene matches. Germline CDR1 is SGHAT and CDR2 is FQNNGV. CDR3 bases: TGTGCCAGCAGCTTTGGATCGGTAGCGGGGGGGTACTCGCAATACAATGAGCAGTTCTTC. Translating gives CASSFGSVAGGYSQYNEQFF.

This clonotype was recorded many times. The V gene is TRBV7-9, the J gene TRBJ1-2; D is uncertain. Trimming pared 5 bases from V and 5 bases from J, leaving 18 bases between. Germline CDR1 reads SEHNR; CDR2 reads FQNEAQ (reference sequence). CDR3 size: 15 residues. CDR3 region: CASSRPGGNTYGYTF. CDR3 in DNA: TGTGCCAGCAGCCGTCCGGGCGGAAATACATATGGCTACACCTTC.

There are many counts of this clonotype. The chain employs TRBV7-2 and TRBJ2-7; either TRBD1 or TRBD2 may supply D (6 bases each). Germline CDR1 and CDR2: SGHTA and FQGNSA. Trimming shortened V by 5 bases and J by 4 bases, and 21 bases separated the two germline ends. This CDR3 spans 16 amino acids. This CDR3 reads CASSVNGGPGAYEQYV. In nucleotides, the CDR3 is TGTGCCAGCAGCGTAAATGGGGGGCCGGGGGCATACGAGCAGTACGTC.

At least ten counts were recorded for this clonotype. J is TRBJ2-2 and V is TRBV5-1, with a possible D match to TRBD2 (6 bases). The CDR3 is 13 amino acids. Germline V gene lookup returns CDR1 SGHRS and CDR2 YFSETQ. Trimming shortened V by 4 bases and J by 5 bases, and 9 bases separated the two germline ends. The CDR3 DNA reads as TGCGCCAGCAGCAGGGACTTGACCGGGGAGCTGTTTTTT. Amino acid sequence: CASSRDLTGELFF. Variable domain in full (rest from reference TRBV5-1 and TRBJ2-2): KAGVTQTPRYLIKTRGQQVTLSCSPISGHRSVSWYQQTPGQGLQFLFEYFSETQRNKGNFPGRFSGRQFSNSRSEMNVSTLELGDSALYLCASSRDLTGELFFGEGSRLTVL.

Comments on this clonotype: Possible read error: a much larger clone is one base away. The genes are TRBV18 and TRBJ1-1; no definite D call. The germline V gene has CDR1 KGHSH and CDR2 LQKENI. The CDR3 totals 16 residues. The CDR3 nucleotides are TGTGCCAGCTCCCAGGAGTCGGGCATCTTGAACACTGAAGCTCTCTTT. Translation: CASSQESGILNTEALF.

This clonotype appeared many times. This chain connects TRBV7-3 to TRBJ2-2; 9 positions agree with TRBD2. V lost 2 bases and J lost 5; bases outside the gene matches: 6. Germline V gene data show CDR1 as SGHTA and CDR2 as FQGTGA. The CDR3 consists of 16 residues. The CDR3, as DNA: TGTGCCAGCAGCTTACGCGGGGGGGCCGTTACCGGGGAGCTGTTTTTT. Translated: CASSLRGGAVTGELFF.

This clonotype has at least ten counts. The V gene is TRBV10-3, the J gene TRBJ1-4; possible D gene TRBD1, 5 bases. Looked up from germline, CDR1 is ENHRY and CDR2 is SYGVKD. There are 14 residues in the CDR3. Trimming took 4 bases from V and 4 from J, leaving 10 bases between them. Here the CDR3 reads CAISAQGSNEKLFF. CDR3 nucleotides: TGTGCCATCAGTGCGCAGGGAAGTAATGAAAAACTGTTTTTT.

This clonotype was counted many times. The chain combines TRBV30 with TRBJ1-1; D possibly corresponds to TRBD1 (5 bases). Germline loops: CDR1 GTSNPN, CDR2 SVGIG (reference sequence). The CDR3 has 11 residues. V lost 3 bases and J lost 7, with 9 bases in between. The CDR3 DNA is TGTGCCTGGAGCTACGACAGTGAAGCTTTCTTT. It encodes CAWSYDSEAFF.

This clonotype appeared many times. The chain joins TRBV30 to TRBJ1-2; 9 bases are a match to TRBD1. This CDR3 has 16 residues. J was trimmed by 5 bases and V by 4 bases; bases with no gene match: 14. CDR1 GTSNPN and CDR2 SVGIG come from the germline V gene (reference sequence). The CDR3 DNA follows: TGTGCCTGGAACGGACAGGGGATTTCTTTTGGATATGGCTACACCTTC. Its protein product is CAWNGQGISFGYGYTF.

This clonotype was seen many times. The chain employs TRBV28 and TRBJ2-7; TRBD2 aligns across 8 bases. CDR3 length equals 14 residues. V lost 3 bases to trimming and J lost 5 bases; unmatched junction nucleotides: 6. Germline lookup yields CDR1 MDHEN and CDR2 SYDVKM. CDR3 bases: TGTGCCAGCAGTTTTTCGGGGGGGGCGAACGAGCAGTACTTC. It is translated as CASSFSGGANEQYF.

This clonotype was counted ten times or more. The chain couples TRBV4-2 to TRBJ1-1, with a tentative D call TRBD1 (5 bases). Per the germline V gene, CDR1 is LGHNA and CDR2 is YNFKEQ. V was clipped by 2 bases and J by 0 bases, with 7 bases between them. The CDR3 sequence is 14 residues long. CDR3 coding DNA: TGTGCCAGCAGCCAACGGGACGTGAACACTGAAGCTTTCTTT. This encodes CASSQRDVNTEAFF.

The table lists this clonotype with many counts. V gene TRBV20-1 combines with J gene TRBJ1-5, with D perhaps TRBD1 (5 bases). In germline, CDR1 is DFQATT, CDR2 SNEGSKA (reference sequence). V lost 3 bases and J lost 0, with 9 bases in between. The CDR3 extends over 14 amino acids. The DNA of the CDR3 is TGCAGTGCTAGCCCTACAGGTAGCAATCAGCCCCAGCATTTT. It codes for CSASPTGSNQPQHF.

This rearrangement joins TRBV30 to TRBJ2-1; D unclear. This CDR3 is 12 amino acids long. Trimming took off 2 bases at V and 7 bases at J, with 9 bases between the two ends. CDR1 GTSNPN and CDR2 SVGIG come from the germline V gene (reference sequence). CDR3 sequence: CAWSTNGNEQFF. The DNA of the CDR3 is TGTGCCTGGAGTACGAACGGGAATGAGCAGTTCTTC.

Ten or more counts support this clonotype. The rearrangement joins TRBV7-2 to TRBJ1-4; TRBD1 agrees at 10 bases. The V gene's germline CDR1 is SGHTA and CDR2 FQGNSA. Trimming cost V 2 bases and J 8 bases; bases outside gene matches: 2. This CDR3 is built from 14 residues. The CDR3 here is CASSLQGQGEKLFF. DNA of the CDR3: TGTGCCAGCAGCTTACAGGGACAGGGGGAAAAACTGTTTTTT. Full variable domain (remainder filled in from reference TRBV7-2 and TRBJ1-4): GAGVSQSPSNKVTEKGKDVELRCDPISGHTALYWYRQSLGQGLEFLIYFQGNSAPDKSGLPSDRFSAERTGGSVSTLTIQRTQQEDSAVYLCASSLQGQGEKLFFGSGTQLSVL.

This clonotype was found many times. The chain has TRBV7-8 and TRBJ2-5; no clear D gene. V lost 0 bases and J lost 5, with 10 bases in between. CDR1 is SGHVS, CDR2 FQNEAQ, per germline. The CDR3 sequence is 14 residues long. The CDR3 here is CASSLAFVRETQYF. The CDR3 nucleotides are TGTGCCAGCAGCTTAGCTTTTGTGCGGGAGACCCAGTACTTC.

This clonotype appeared many times. This chain joins TRBV4-1 and TRBJ1-2; D gene unclear. Trimming left V 3 bases short and J 2 bases short, with 10 bases between. The CDR3 spans 14 residues. Looked up from germline, CDR1 is MGHRA and CDR2 is YSYEKL. This CDR3 reads CASSHEVGNYGYTF. The CDR3 nucleotides are TGCGCCAGCAGCCACGAGGTGGGAAACTATGGCTACACCTTC.

This clonotype showed up many times. The chain recombines TRBV20-1 with TRBJ2-7, with 13 bases identical to TRBD2. CDR1 is DFQATT and CDR2 is SNEGSKA in the germline V gene (reference sequence). The CDR3 consists of 16 residues. V lost 6 bases to trimming and J lost 7 bases; unmatched junction nucleotides: 15. CDR3 nucleotides: TGCAGTGCAATATACACTAGCGGGAGGGCCCTTTGGGAGCAGTACTTC. Protein product: CSAIYTSGRALWEQYF.

Ten or more counts support this clonotype. V gene TRBV9 combines with J gene TRBJ1-3, with TRBD1 matching 12 bases. Germline loops: CDR1 SGDLS, CDR2 YYNGEE. The V gene end was trimmed by 3 bases and the J gene end by 4 bases; junction bases not matched to a gene: 5. The CDR3 has 16 amino acids. The CDR3 region is CASSAGGTGGGNTIYF. For the CDR3, the DNA is TGTGCCAGCAGCGCCGGAGGGACAGGGGGCGGAAACACCATATATTTT.

This clonotype has a count of ten or more. The chain couples TRBV9 to TRBJ2-2; D gene unclear. V dropped 4 bases and J dropped 10 bases, with 14 bases sitting between them. The germline CDR1 and CDR2 sequences are SGDLS and YYNGEE. The CDR3 spans 13 residues. CDR3 protein: CASSPGMVEELFF. Written as DNA, the CDR3 is TGTGCCAGCAGCCCAGGCATGGTTGAGGAGCTGTTTTTT.

This clonotype was observed at least ten times. The chain recombines TRBV6-5 with TRBJ2-7; D uncertain. Germline values: CDR1 MNHEY, CDR2 SVGAGI. V shed 0 bases and J shed 0 bases, with 9 bases lying between them. The CDR3 has 15 residues. In nucleotides, the CDR3 is TGTGCCAGCAGTTACTCCCCGGAGAGCTCCTACGAGCAGTACTTC. Its translation is CASSYSPESSYEQYF.

This clonotype was detected ten times or more. One end of the junction is discordant with germline, which a read error may explain. V and J are TRBV24-1 and TRBJ1-2; D remains unclear. CDR3 size: 14 residues. The germline CDR1 and CDR2 sequences are KGHDR and SFDVKD. The CDR3: CATSDSPTNYGYTF. The CDR3 nucleotides read TGTGCCACCAGTGATTCCCCGACAAACTACGGCTACACCTTC.

This clonotype was observed at least ten times. V and J are TRBV7-8 and TRBJ2-5; TRBD2 agrees at 9 bases. V shed 3 bases, J shed 5 bases, and the junction held 10 bases outside the gene matches. Germline V gene data show CDR1 as SGHVS and CDR2 as FQNEAQ. The CDR3 covers 16 residues. CDR3 loop: CASSFTVAGGSETQYF. The CDR3 DNA reads as TGTGCCAGCAGCTTCACGGTGGCGGGAGGGTCGGAGACCCAGTACTTC. The full variable domain, with the rest looked up from reference TRBV7-8 and TRBJ2-5, is GAGVSQSPRYKVAKRGQDVALRCDPISGHVSLFWYQQALGQGPEFLTYFQNEAQLDKSGLPSDRFFAERPEGSVSTLKIQRTQQEDSAVYLCASSFTVAGGSETQYFGPGTRLLVL.

This clonotype has a count of ten or more. The chain combines TRBV18 with TRBJ2-3, with 11 positions matching TRBD2. V trimming: 3 bases; J trimming: 1 base; junction bases outside the gene matches: 0. Per germline, CDR1 KGHSH and CDR2 LQKENI. The CDR3 runs 15 residues. The CDR3 reads CASSPTSGGTDTQYF. CDR3 nucleotide sequence: TGTGCCAGCTCACCGACTAGCGGGGGCACAGATACGCAGTATTTT.

This clonotype has a count of ten or more. V usage is TRBV5-1 and J usage is TRBJ2-5; D ambiguous. CDR1 SGHRS and CDR2 YFSETQ come from the germline V gene. Trimming shortened V by 0 bases and J by 0 bases, and 12 bases separated the two germline ends. The CDR3 is 16 residues long. DNA of the CDR3: TGCGCCAGCAGCTTGGTCCAGTCCCCGCACCAAGAGACCCAGTACTTC. Translation: CASSLVQSPHQETQYF.

V gene TRBV28 combines with J gene TRBJ2-5; D is possibly TRBD1 (5 bases). Germline CDR1 reads MDHEN; CDR2 reads SYDVKM. V lost 4 bases and J lost 11, with 17 bases in between. The CDR3 loop spans 13 amino acids. The chain's CDR3 is CASSSAWTPRQYF. The CDR3 DNA sequence: TGTGCCAGCAGTTCCGCCTGGACACCTCGACAGTACTTC.

The sample holds many counts of this clonotype. The genes are TRBV21-1 and TRBJ2-7; the D call TRBD1 from the table was never checked on the DNA. TRBV21-1 is annotated as a pseudogene. This CDR3 comprises 17 residues. DNA of the CDR3: TGTGCCAGCAGCTTGACAGGGTATCCCAGGGAGCGCTACGAGCAGTACTTC. Its protein product is CASSLTGYPRERYEQYF.

This clonotype was counted many times. The chain links TRBV3-1 to TRBJ2-2; the D gene is possibly TRBD2 (6 bases). The CDR3 covers 15 residues. CDR1 and CDR2 from the germline V gene are LGHDT and YNNKEL (reference sequence). Trimming stripped 4 bases from V and 5 bases from J, with 14 bases between. CDR3 sequence: CASSLGLRGTGELFF. For the CDR3, the DNA is TGTGCCAGCAGCCTGGGACTGCGTGGGACCGGGGAGCTGTTTTTT.

The table lists this clonotype with many counts. The chain joins TRBV3-1 to TRBJ2-7, with D tentatively TRBD2 (5 bases). Germline-derived CDR1 and CDR2 are LGHDT and YNNKEL (reference sequence). This CDR3 is built from 13 residues. CDR3 residues: CNEGVVFPYEQYV. The CDR3 DNA is TGCAACGAGGGAGTGGTTTTTCCCTACGAGCAGTACGTC.

The rearrangement links TRBV9 to TRBJ2-3, with 8 bases that match TRBD2. CDR3 length equals 15 residues. CDR1 SGDLS and CDR2 YYNGEE come from the germline V gene. V gave up 3 bases and J gave up 4 bases; unmatched junction bases: 7. The CDR3 region is CASSGSGGLADTQYF. CDR3 sequence (DNA): TGTGCCAGCAGCGGCTCGGGGGGGCTGGCAGATACGCAGTATTTT.

This clonotype was counted at least ten times. The chain carries TRBV5-1 and TRBJ1-4, with a weak D call TRBD1 (5 bases). Germline lookup yields CDR1 SGHRS and CDR2 YFSETQ. The CDR3 spans 15 residues. Trimming stripped 4 bases from V and 4 bases from J, with 14 bases between. The CDR3 region has the DNA TGCGCCAGCAGCCCGGGATGGGGCGGTAATGAAAAACTGTTTTTT. Translating it yields CASSPGWGGNEKLFF.

This clonotype showed up many times. This sequence joins TRBV5-4 and TRBJ2-7; 9 positions agree with TRBD1. Germline values: CDR1 SGHNT, CDR2 YYREEE (reference sequence). The V segment lost 4 bases and the J segment 3 bases; nucleotides outside the gene matches: 8. This CDR3 contains 15 residues. The CDR3 nucleotides read TGTGCCAGCAGCCCACCGGGACAGGGCTACTACGAGCAGTACTTC. Amino acids: CASSPPGQGYYEQYF.